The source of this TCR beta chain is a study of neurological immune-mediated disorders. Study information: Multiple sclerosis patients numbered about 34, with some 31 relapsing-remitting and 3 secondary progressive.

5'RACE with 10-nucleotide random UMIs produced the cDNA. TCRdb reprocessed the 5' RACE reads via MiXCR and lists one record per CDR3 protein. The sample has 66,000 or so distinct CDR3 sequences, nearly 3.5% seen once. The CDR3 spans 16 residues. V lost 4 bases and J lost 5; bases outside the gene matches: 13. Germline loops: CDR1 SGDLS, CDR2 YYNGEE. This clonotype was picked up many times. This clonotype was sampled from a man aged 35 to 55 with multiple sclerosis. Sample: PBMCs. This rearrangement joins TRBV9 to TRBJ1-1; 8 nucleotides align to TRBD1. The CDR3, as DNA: TGTGCCAGCAGCAACCCTGGACAGGGCGTTCGAACTGAAGCTTTCTTT. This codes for CASSNPGQGVRTEAFF.